The rows below give T cell receptor beta chains drawn from one sample of a study of cytomegalovirus exposure and HLA in healthy donors. Using immunoSEQ multiplex PCR, the repertoire was profiled, and TCRdb retains in-frame clones only, with some absent. The data hold 85,000 to 120,000 clones, with over 75% observed a single time. The sequenced sample was PBMCs. The receptors stem from a man aged 55 to 70 in good health and CMV-seronegative. Each CDR3 is given with its conserved first and last residue. Fields, in order: D gene, V gene, clone size, J gene, CDR3 DNA, CDR3 protein. D genes are given only for firm matches. A clone size is listed for some rows: how often the clone was seen (once, few, many), or a class if it is expanded.

D: TRBD1; V: TRBV5-1; size: -; J: TRBJ1-4; DNA: TGCGCCAGCAGCCCGGGGACAGGGAGCGCAACTAATGAAAAACTGTTTTTT; CDR3: CASSPGTGSATNEKLFF
D: -; V: TRBV6-5; size: once; J: TRBJ2-5; DNA: TGTGCCAGCAGCTATACAGGGACCGGAGAGACCCAGTACTTC; CDR3: CASSYTGTGETQYF
D: TRBD1; V: TRBV6-4; size: -; J: TRBJ2-7; DNA: TGTGCCAGCAGTCCAATTACAGGGGCCGAGCAGTACTTC; CDR3: CASSPITGAEQYF
D: -; V: TRBV25-1; size: -; J: TRBJ2-3; DNA: TGTGCCACCGGACGCCGGGAGACGCAGTATTTT; CDR3: CATGRRETQYF
D: -; V: TRBV2; size: few; J: TRBJ2-3; DNA: TGTGCCAGCAGTGAGGGAGAAAGAGCCTCCGATACGCAGTATTTT; CDR3: CASSEGERASDTQYF
D: -; V: TRBV6-6; size: -; J: TRBJ2-2; DNA: TGTGCCAGCAGACTTACTACCGGGGAGCTGTTTTTT; CDR3: CASRLTTGELFF
D: -; V: TRBV29-1; size: -; J: TRBJ2-5; DNA: TGCAGTCTAGGACAGATGAAAGAGACCCAGTACTTC; CDR3: CSLGQMKETQYF
D: TRBD2; V: TRBV9; size: few; J: TRBJ2-2; DNA: TGTGCCAGCAGCGTATCCCGACCGGGACTAGCGGGAACCGGGGAGCTGTTTTTT; CDR3: CASSVSRPGLAGTGELFF
D: TRBD2; V: TRBV7-9; size: few; J: TRBJ2-1; DNA: TGTGCCAGCAGCTTAGTGCTAACTAGCGGGGGGGAAAAGTTCTTC; CDR3: CASSLVLTSGGEKFF
D: TRBD1; V: TRBV30; size: -; J: TRBJ1-1; DNA: TGTGCCTGGAGCACCGGTGGACAGGGGGCCACTGAAGCTTTCTTT; CDR3: CAWSTGGQGATEAFF
D: -; V: TRBV11-1; size: few; J: TRBJ2-7; DNA: TGTGCCAGCAGCAACCGGGACTCGGGGCCCTACGAGCAGTACTTC; CDR3: CASSNRDSGPYEQYF
D: TRBD2; V: TRBV5-8; size: -; J: TRBJ2-5; DNA: TGTGCCAGCAGCTCCCCTAGCGGACCAAGGGCCCAGTACTTC; CDR3: CASSSPSGPRAQYF
D: TRBD1; V: TRBV28; size: -; J: TRBJ1-5; DNA: TGTGCCAGCACTCTCCCTGGGGGGACAGGGGGCGTAAAGCCCCAGCATTTT; CDR3: CASTLPGGTGGVKPQHF
D: TRBD1; V: TRBV7-8; size: few; J: TRBJ1-2; DNA: TGTGCCAGCAGCTTCTCTGGACAGGGTTTGATCTATGGCTACACCTTC; CDR3: CASSFSGQGLIYGYTF
D: -; V: TRBV6-6; size: -; J: TRBJ2-7; DNA: TGTGCCAGCAGTTATCCAGTAAACTCCTACGAGCAGTACTTC; CDR3: CASSYPVNSYEQYF
D: TRBD2; V: TRBV7-9; size: -; J: TRBJ2-7; DNA: TGTGCCAGCAGCTTAGGAAGCGGGGCCTACGAGCAGTACTTC; CDR3: CASSLGSGAYEQYF
D: -; V: TRBV27; size: few; J: TRBJ1-3; DNA: TGTGCCAGCGGGCCTGCAGGGTCTGGAAACACCATATATTTT; CDR3: CASGPAGSGNTIYF
D: TRBD1; V: TRBV6-5; size: -; J: TRBJ2-5; DNA: TGTGCCAGCAGTTACTCGGCTCTAGGGGGCCAGACCCAGTACTTC; CDR3: CASSYSALGGQTQYF
D: TRBD1; V: TRBV18; size: -; J: TRBJ1-6; DNA: TGTGCCAGCTCACGGGACAGGGAAAATTCACCCCTCCACTTT; CDR3: CASSRDRENSPLHF
D: TRBD2; V: TRBV7-2; size: -; J: TRBJ2-1; DNA: TGTGCCAGCAGCTTAGTGGCGCGGGGGGGTCACAATGAGCAGTTCTTC; CDR3: CASSLVARGGHNEQFF
D: -; V: TRBV30; size: -; J: TRBJ2-2; DNA: TGTGCCTGGAGTAGGACTTTCGGGGTCGGGGAGCTGTTTTTT; CDR3: CAWSRTFGVGELFF
D: TRBD1; V: TRBV6-6; size: -; J: TRBJ2-1; DNA: TGTGCCAGCAGTTACTCAGGGACAGGGATTGAGCAGTTCTTC; CDR3: CASSYSGTGIEQFF
D: -; V: TRBV7-2; size: -; J: TRBJ2-1; DNA: TGTGCCACCAGACCCGAATATAGCTCCTACAATGAGCAGTTCTTC; CDR3: CATRPEYSSYNEQFF
D: -; V: TRBV6-1; size: -; J: TRBJ1-5; DNA: TGTGCCAGCAGGTACGGCGGGGATAGCAATCAGCCCCAGCATTTT; CDR3: CASRYGGDSNQPQHF
D: TRBD1; V: TRBV7-2; size: -; J: TRBJ2-5; DNA: TGTGCCAGCAGCCGACAGGGGGCAGAGACCCAGTACTTC; CDR3: CASSRQGAETQYF
D: TRBD1; V: TRBV7-2; size: -; J: TRBJ1-6; DNA: TGTGCCAGCAGCTTAGGACAGGGAAGTTCACCCCTCCACTTT; CDR3: CASSLGQGSSPLHF
D: -; V: TRBV5-1; size: -; J: TRBJ1-1; DNA: TGCGCCAGCAGCATAAACCCGGGAGGGCAGAACACTGAAGCTTTCTTT; CDR3: CASSINPGGQNTEAFF
D: TRBD1; V: TRBV6-5; size: once; J: TRBJ1-5; DNA: TGTGCCAGCAGTTACTCAACAGGGGGCAATCAGCCCCAGCATTTT; CDR3: CASSYSTGGNQPQHF
D: TRBD2; V: TRBV18; size: few; J: TRBJ2-3; DNA: TGTGCCAGCTCGCTTAGGTCTCTAGCGGGGGCTTCTAGCACAGATACGCAGTATTTT; CDR3: CASSLRSLAGASSTDTQYF
D: -; V: TRBV2; size: -; J: TRBJ2-5; DNA: TGTGCCAGCACTCGACAGAGACAAGAGACCCAGTACTTC; CDR3: CASTRQRQETQYF
D: -; V: TRBV7-4; size: once; J: TRBJ2-1; DNA: TGTGCCAGCAGCTTAGGCGCTTCGGCAGGGATTAGTTATAATGAGCAGTTCTTC; CDR3: CASSLGASAGISYNEQFF
D: TRBD1; V: TRBV6-5; size: -; J: TRBJ2-2; DNA: TGTGCCACCTCGCGGGACAGGGCGAACACCGGGGAGCTGTTTTTT; CDR3: CATSRDRANTGELFF
D: TRBD1; V: TRBV11-2; size: -; J: TRBJ1-2; DNA: TGTGCCAGCAGCTTAACAGGGGGGAACTATGGCTACACCTTC; CDR3: CASSLTGGNYGYTF
D: -; V: TRBV4-1; size: -; J: TRBJ1-6; DNA: TGCGCCAGCAGCCAAGATCGATCCTCGGATAATTCACCCCTCCACTTT; CDR3: CASSQDRSSDNSPLHF
D: -; V: TRBV19; size: -; J: TRBJ1-6; DNA: TGTGCCAGTAGTATCAGGGCCCGAGGCGTGGATTCACCCCTCCACTTT; CDR3: CASSIRARGVDSPLHF
D: TRBD2; V: TRBV6-1; size: once; J: TRBJ2-3; DNA: TGTGCCAGCAGCGGTGGGGGACTAGCTACAGATACGCAGTATTTT; CDR3: CASSGGGLATDTQYF
D: TRBD1; V: TRBV13; size: -; J: TRBJ1-2; DNA: TGTGCCAGCAGCATCAGAACGGGACAGTCGAACTATGGCTACACCTTC; CDR3: CASSIRTGQSNYGYTF
D: -; V: TRBV5-8; size: -; J: TRBJ1-1; DNA: TGTGCCAGCAGCTTGCAGCCAGGGCGGCAAGCTTTCTTT; CDR3: CASSLQPGRQAFF
D: -; V: TRBV30; size: -; J: TRBJ2-2; DNA: TGTGCCTGGAGGCAGGCAGGGAATACCGGGGAGCTGTTTTTT; CDR3: CAWRQAGNTGELFF
D: -; V: TRBV2; size: -; J: TRBJ2-5; DNA: TGTGCCACTAACAGGGAATACCAAGAGACCCAGTACTTC; CDR3: CATNREYQETQYF
D: -; V: TRBV6-5; size: -; J: TRBJ1-2; DNA: TGTGCCAGCAGTTATTTCGTAGGGGCGGTGGGTGGCTACACCTTC; CDR3: CASSYFVGAVGGYTF
D: TRBD1; V: TRBV18; size: -; J: TRBJ2-2; DNA: TGTGCCAGCTCACCGCTGGGACAGGGCATCACCGGGGAGCTGTTTTTT; CDR3: CASSPLGQGITGELFF
D: -; V: TRBV18; size: -; J: TRBJ1-1; DNA: TGTGCCAGCTCCCCGCACCGGGGGGACATCGAAGCTTTCTTT; CDR3: CASSPHRGDIEAFF
D: TRBD1; V: TRBV7-2; size: -; J: TRBJ2-3; DNA: TGTGCCAGCAGCTTATGGACAGGGGGCACAGATACGCAGTATTTT; CDR3: CASSLWTGGTDTQYF
D: TRBD2; V: TRBV5-4; size: -; J: TRBJ2-2; DNA: TGTGCCAGCAGCCGGGGAGGGCAGGGAGGGACCGGGGAGCTGTTTTTT; CDR3: CASSRGGQGGTGELFF
D: -; V: TRBV2; size: once; J: TRBJ1-1; DNA: TGTGCCAGCAGTGAAGACGAGGGTATGAACACTGAAGCTTTCTTT; CDR3: CASSEDEGMNTEAFF
D: -; V: TRBV19; size: -; J: TRBJ1-1; DNA: TGTGCCAGCCGCCCATTACAGGGTCTGAACACTGAAGCTTTCTTT; CDR3: CASRPLQGLNTEAFF
D: -; V: TRBV5-4; size: -; J: TRBJ1-3; DNA: TGTGCCAGCAGCCCCGGGGGGGACTCTGGAAACACCATATATTTT; CDR3: CASSPGGDSGNTIYF
D: TRBD1; V: TRBV2; size: -; J: TRBJ2-1; DNA: TGTGCCAGCAGGGGGGACAGGCTTGATGAGCAGTTCTTC; CDR3: CASRGDRLDEQFF
D: TRBD2; V: TRBV4-2; size: -; J: TRBJ2-3; DNA: TGTGCCAGCAGCCAACCTACGGGGGGGCCGAGACCAGATACGCAGTATTTT; CDR3: CASSQPTGGPRPDTQYF
D: -; V: TRBV6-1; size: -; J: TRBJ1-1; DNA: TGTGCCGGGGCACAGAACCCGAACACTGAAGCTTTCTTT; CDR3: CAGAQNPNTEAFF
D: -; V: TRBV30; size: once; J: TRBJ1-1; DNA: TGTGCCTGGAGTGTAGGTCAGGGGCGGACTGAAGCTTTCTTT; CDR3: CAWSVGQGRTEAFF
D: TRBD1; V: TRBV30; size: -; J: TRBJ2-2; DNA: TGTGCCTGGAGTGTACGAGACAGGGTCTCTGGGGAGCTGTTTTTT; CDR3: CAWSVRDRVSGELFF
D: TRBD2; V: TRBV7-2; size: -; J: TRBJ2-7; DNA: TGTGCCAGCAGCTGGACTAGGGAGCAGTACTTC; CDR3: CASSWTREQYF
D: TRBD2; V: TRBV15; size: -; J: TRBJ2-1; DNA: TGTGCCACCAGCAAAGGGACTAGCGGGTATTTAAACAATGAGCAGTTCTTC; CDR3: CATSKGTSGYLNNEQFF
D: TRBD1; V: TRBV6-1; size: -; J: TRBJ2-7; DNA: TGTGCCAGCAGTCAGAACAGGGGAAACTACGAGCAGTACTTC; CDR3: CASSQNRGNYEQYF
D: TRBD2; V: TRBV10-3; size: -; J: TRBJ2-7; DNA: TGTGCCATCAGCCCGGGACTAACTCCCCTCGAGCAGTACTTC; CDR3: CAISPGLTPLEQYF
D: TRBD1; V: TRBV6-1; size: -; J: TRBJ1-5; DNA: TGTGCCACCGCGACAGGGGACGCCCTAAATCAGCCCCAGCATTTT; CDR3: CATATGDALNQPQHF
D: TRBD2; V: TRBV4-3; size: -; J: TRBJ2-2; DNA: TGCGCCAGCAGCCAAGTTGGGGCGGGGGGGCCGGGTTTAGGGGAGCTGTTTTTT; CDR3: CASSQVGAGGPGLGELFF